The next 18 T cell receptor beta chains were all read from a single sample in a study of T cell changes during pregnancy in multiple sclerosis (dated by TCRdb to the late 2010s). Libraries came from the immunoSEQ multiplex PCR assay. TCRdb retrieved this table from immuneACCESS and kept in-frame rearrangements only. Not all clones are present; in checked studies, unresolved V genes account for under half, and no reason is known for the remainder. This sample holds around 38,000 clones; 80% to 95% were observed only once. The top ten constitute around 5.5% of the sample. This specimen was CD8+ T cells from peripheral blood mononuclear cells, taken in the third trimester of pregnancy. The source of these receptors is a female donor with multiple sclerosis, enrolled in a pregnancy study.

This clone was seen just once. The J gene is TRBJ2-7, the V gene TRBV27; possibly TRBD1 for D (6 bases). The CDR3 runs to 13 residues. CDR1 MNHEY and CDR2 SMNVEV come from the germline V gene (reference sequence). V was cut by 2 bases and J by 5 bases, with 10 bases left in between. CDR3 bases: TGTGCCAGCAGTTTAACAGGGTCCCACGAGCAGTACTTC. Translated: CASSLTGSHEQYF.

V usage is TRBV5-1 and J usage is TRBJ1-1, with D perhaps TRBD1 (6 bases). In germline, CDR1 is SGHRS, CDR2 YFSETQ. The germline V and J ends were trimmed by 2 bases and 1 base, with 21 bases remaining between them. CDR3 size: 18 residues. Written as DNA, the CDR3 is TGCGCCAGCAGCTTTAACCCTCCACCCGGGACAACGAACACTGAAGCTTTCTTT. The encoded protein is CASSFNPPPGTTNTEAFF.

The gene calls are TRBV7-9 and TRBJ2-5; 7 bases fit TRBD2. J gave up 7 bases and V 0 bases, and 2 bases lay outside the gene matches. Germline-derived CDR1 and CDR2 are SEHNR and FQNEAQ (reference sequence). CDR3 size: 13 residues. The CDR3 DNA follows: TGTGCCAGCAGCTTAGCGGGGGAGGGGACCCAGTACTTC. Its translation is CASSLAGEGTQYF.

The chain recombines TRBV5-6 with TRBJ2-4; D is unclear. The CDR3 runs to 14 residues. Germline loops: CDR1 SGHDT, CDR2 YYEEEE. Trimming pared 5 bases from V and 8 bases from J, leaving 17 bases between. The CDR3 protein is CASSYGSEKYIQYF. The DNA for the CDR3 is TGTGCCAGCAGTTACGGGTCCGAGAAATACATTCAGTACTTC.

The CDR3 DNA reads TGTGCCAGCAAAGACAGGGGCGCCTACGAGCAGTACTTC. It is translated as CASKDRGAYEQYF. This chain joins TRBV13 and TRBJ2-7, with 8 nucleotides matching TRBD1. After removal of 7 bases from V and 2 bases from J, the junction contained 4 bases not matched to a gene. This CDR3 spans 13 amino acids. Germline CDR1 and CDR2: PRHDT and FYEKMQ (reference sequence).

The V call is TRBV19, the J call TRBJ1-1, with TRBD1 identical over 9 bases. Trimming at V came to 5 bases and at J to 2 bases, leaving 3 bases not matched to a gene. The CDR3 covers 14 residues. Germline lookup yields CDR1 LNHDA and CDR2 SQIVND (reference sequence). CDR3 region: CASSLQGANTEAFF. In DNA form, the CDR3 reads TGTGCCAGTAGTCTACAGGGGGCTAACACTGAAGCTTTCTTT.

This clone showed up just once. The chain combines TRBV7-2 with TRBJ2-7; tentatively, D is TRBD1 (6 bases). V was pared by 4 bases and J by 5 bases, with 18 bases between. Germline assignment: CDR1 SGHTA and CDR2 FQGNSA. There are 15 residues in the CDR3. CDR3 DNA: TGTGCCAGCAGCTCTTCGAGGGGGTTAGGAAACGAGCAGTACTTC. It translates to CASSSSRGLGNEQYF.

This clone occurred once. The V call is TRBV4-3, the J call TRBJ2-7, with TRBD2 as a possible D gene (6 bases). CDR1 LGHNA and CDR2 YSLEER come from the germline V gene. V lost 4 bases to trimming and J lost 2 bases, with 15 bases between them. This CDR3 is 15 amino acids long. CDR3 sequence: CASSPSRGIPYEQYF. Written as DNA, the CDR3 is TGCGCCAGCAGCCCCTCTCGGGGGATCCCCTACGAGCAGTACTTC.

This rearrangement joins TRBV30 to TRBJ2-1; 11 nucleotides agree with TRBD2. There are 15 residues in the CDR3. After removal of 2 bases from V and 8 bases from J, the junction contained 8 bases not matched to a gene. CDR1 GTSNPN and CDR2 SVGIG come from the germline V gene (reference sequence). CDR3 bases: TGTGCCTGGAGTCCACTAGCGGGAGTATTTGATGAGCAGTTCTTC. This translates into CAWSPLAGVFDEQFF.

This chain uses TRBV9 with TRBJ2-1; TRBD2 matches at 13 bases. The CDR3 has 17 residues. V was pared by 3 bases and J by 8 bases, with 11 bases of the junction left unmatched. The V gene's germline CDR1 is SGDLS and CDR2 YYNGEE. CDR3 coding DNA: TGTGCCAGCAGCGGAAGGACTAGCGGGAGTTATCCCCATGAGCAGTTCTTC. Its protein is CASSGRTSGSYPHEQFF.

The chain uses TRBV6-1 and TRBJ2-1; 8 positions match TRBD2. CDR1 is MNHNS and CDR2 is SASEGT in the germline V gene. This CDR3 region has 15 residues. V shed 2 bases, J shed 10 bases, and the junction held 10 bases outside the gene matches. In nucleotides, the CDR3 is TGTGCCAGCAGTGAACTAGCGGGTGGGTCTGACGAGCAGTTCTTC. Translated, it gives CASSELAGGSDEQFF.

The count of this clone is one. CDR3 in amino acids: CASSILAGNTGELFF. The CDR3 DNA follows: TGTGCCAGCAGCATTCTAGCGGGAAACACCGGGGAGCTGTTTTTT. The J gene is TRBJ2-2, the V gene TRBV7-9; the match to TRBD2 covers 9 bases. Germline V lookup: CDR1 SEHNR, CDR2 FQNEAQ (reference sequence). The CDR3 contains 15 residues. After removal of 5 bases from V and 2 bases from J, the junction contained 3 bases not matched to a gene.

The V call is TRBV29-1, the J call TRBJ1-2; the match to TRBD1 covers 8 bases. The CDR3 has 14 residues. V lost 6 bases, J lost 2 bases, and 8 bases stayed unmatched. Germline V lookup: CDR1 SQVTM, CDR2 ANQGSEA. The CDR3 loop reads CSVRDRGPNYGYTF. The DNA for the CDR3 is TGCAGCGTCCGAGACAGGGGCCCCAACTATGGCTACACCTTC. Full variable domain (missing parts from reference TRBV29-1 and TRBJ1-2): SAVISQKPSRDICQRGTSLTIQCQVDSQVTMMFWYRQQPGQSLTLIATANQGSEATYESGFVIDKFPISRPNLTFSTLTVSNMSPEDSSIYLCSVRDRGPNYGYTFGSGTRLTVV.

This clone was detected once. The rearrangement joins TRBV7-6 to TRBJ1-1; the D gene is possibly TRBD1 (5 bases). The germline gives CDR1 SGHVS, CDR2 FNYEAQ. The CDR3 is made up of 15 amino acids. With 0 bases removed from V and 0 bases from J, the gap between germline ends came to 8 bases. The CDR3 region has the DNA TGTGCCAGCAGCTTAGCTCAGGGTATGAACACTGAAGCTTTCTTT. It yields the protein CASSLAQGMNTEAFF.

This clone is medium-sized by share. Sequence at one end of the junction differs from germline and may be a read error. V is TRBV6-4 and J is TRBJ2-1, with 9 nucleotides matching TRBD2. The CDR3 totals 12 residues. Per the germline V gene, CDR1 is MRHNA and CDR2 is SNTAGT. The chain's CDR3 is CASSEGPSGKVF. The CDR3 DNA is TGTGCCAGCAGTGAGGGGCCTAGCGGGAAGGTCTTC.

The V and J genes are TRBV4-3 and TRBJ2-7; perhaps TRBD1 as D (6 bases). From germline, CDR1 is LGHNA and CDR2 YSLEER. CDR3 length: 15 amino acids. Trimming took 0 bases from V and 7 from J, leaving 16 bases between them. CDR3 residues: CASSQDSGTGWEQYF. CDR3 DNA sequence: TGCGCCAGCAGCCAAGACTCCGGAACAGGGTGGGAGCAGTACTTC.

This chain links TRBV4-3 with TRBJ2-1, with 7 bases lining up with TRBD2. Germline CDR1 reads LGHNA; CDR2 reads YSLEER. With 0 bases clipped from V and 8 bases from J, the junction kept 10 bases outside the gene matches. This CDR3 has 16 residues. The CDR3 nucleotides read TGCGCCAGCAGCCAAGATGCGTTGGGCGGGAGCGATGAGCAGTTCTTC. Translation gives CASSQDALGGSDEQFF.

This chain links TRBV4-3 with TRBJ1-2, with TRBD1 matching over 8 bases. J was trimmed by 4 bases and V by 0 bases; bases with no gene match: 4. CDR3 length equals 15 residues. Germline values: CDR1 LGHNA, CDR2 YSLEER. CDR3 bases: TGCGCCAGCAGCCAAGAAGGACAGGGAAGCTATGGCTACACCTTC. It is translated as CASSQEGQGSYGYTF.